This is a list of T cell receptor beta chains from one sample in a study of shared clonotypes between healthy human individuals. Some clones are missing from TCRdb's copy, which holds only in-frame ones; the method was immunoSEQ multiplex PCR. Altogether under 2.5 million clones are present, around 90% being singletons, with the ten largest covering 0.37%. The sequencing input was naive CD4+ T cells from PBMCs. The receptors stem from a young man in good health. Some clones in this sample may be carry-over from other donors' samples. CDR3s include the opening cysteine and the closing phenylalanine or tryptophan. Each record gives: V gene, D gene, clone size, J gene, CDR3 DNA, CDR3 protein. The D gene is left open where the match is weak. Clone size is shown for a subset of rows, as once, few, many or a class of expanded clone.

TRBV5-8	.	.	TRBJ2-1	TGTGCCAGCAGCCTCCGGGGGAGGAGCTCCTACAATGAGCAGTTCTTC	CASSLRGRSSYNEQFF
TRBV11-2	.	few	TRBJ1-5	TGTGCCAGCAGCTTAGAGAACCCCAATCAGCCCCAGCATTTT	CASSLENPNQPQHF
TRBV6-1	.	.	TRBJ1-2	TGTGCCAGCAGGGCAGAAGCGCAGGGAGGCTATGGCTACACCTTC	CASRAEAQGGYGYTF
TRBV7-2	.	.	TRBJ1-4	TGTGCCAGCAGCTTTATAAGGGGGGAAAAACTGTTTTTT	CASSFIRGEKLFF
TRBV5-6	TRBD1	.	TRBJ2-7	TGTGCCAGCAGCGAAATAGTTAGGAGACAGGGAAACTACGAGCAGTACTTC	CASSEIVRRQGNYEQYF
TRBV7-9	.	.	TRBJ1-4	TGTGCCAGCAGCTATAGTTCTGCAACTAATGAAAAACTGTTTTTT	CASSYSSATNEKLFF
TRBV19	.	.	TRBJ1-1	TGTGCCAGTAGTGAATGGGGCCTGAACACTGAAGCTTTCTTT	CASSEWGLNTEAFF
TRBV5-6	TRBD1	few	TRBJ1-2	TGTGCCAGCAGTTCGGACAGGGCTGAGGGCTACACCTTC	CASSSDRAEGYTF
TRBV7-8	TRBD2	.	TRBJ2-2	TGTGCCAGCAGCTCGATACTAGCGGGAGTGGCCGGGGAGCTGTTTTTT	CASSSILAGVAGELFF
TRBV6-5	TRBD1	.	TRBJ1-5	TGTGCCAGCAGTTACTCCGGGACAGGGTTGGATCAGCCCCAGCATTTT	CASSYSGTGLDQPQHF
TRBV7-2	.	.	TRBJ1-5	TGTGCCAGCAGCTTAGCGTGGGTGCAGGGCCTCTATGGCAATCAGCCCCAGCATTTT	CASSLAWVQGLYGNQPQHF
TRBV2	TRBD1	few	TRBJ1-1	TGTGCCAGCAGCCCACTAGCGGACAGGGACGCTGAAGCTTTCTTT	CASSPLADRDAEAFF
TRBV7-9	TRBD2	.	TRBJ2-5	TGTGCCAGCAGCTACAACCAGTGGCGGGAGTACCAAGAGACCCAGTACTTC	CASSYNQWREYQETQYF
TRBV25-1	.	.	TRBJ2-2	TGTGCCAGCAGTGAACGGGGGCCGGTGTGGGGCGCCGGGGAGCTGTTTTTT	CASSERGPVWGAGELFF
TRBV28	.	few	TRBJ1-2	TGTGCCAGCAGTTTCTGGGCTAACTATGGCTACACCTTC	CASSFWANYGYTF
TRBV5-1	.	once	TRBJ2-3	TGCGCCAGCAGCTTGGCCCCTCCCGGACAGATCACAGATACGCAGTATTTT	CASSLAPPGQITDTQYF
TRBV30	TRBD2	.	TRBJ2-7	TGTGCCTGGAGGGATGAAAACGGGAGGGGAACCTACGAGCAGTACTTC	CAWRDENGRGTYEQYF
TRBV6-1	TRBD1	.	TRBJ1-2	TGTGCCAGCAGTGAAAACCTTGGGACAGGGATCGGCTACACCTTC	CASSENLGTGIGYTF
TRBV28	.	few	TRBJ1-1	TGTGCCAGCAGTTTAAGGCGGGGGATAGCTTTCTTT	CASSLRRGIAFF
TRBV7-2	.	.	TRBJ1-1	TGTGCCAGCAGCTTAGTGGGGGGAAAGAACACTGAAGCTTTCTTT	CASSLVGGKNTEAFF
TRBV27	.	once	TRBJ2-7	TGTGCCAGCAGTCTTAGGATCCGGGACCCCGAGCAGTACTTC	CASSLRIRDPEQYF
TRBV2	.	few	TRBJ1-5	TGTGCCAGCAGTGTGGATAGCAATCAGCCCCAGCATTTT	CASSVDSNQPQHF
TRBV4-1	.	.	TRBJ2-1	TGCGCCAGCAGCCCCCGGGCTAGGAGCATCTACAATGAGCAGTTCTTC	CASSPRARSIYNEQFF
TRBV7-9	.	.	TRBJ1-1	TGTGCCAGCAGCTCCGATAGGTGGGGCAGCACTGAAGCTTTCTTT	CASSSDRWGSTEAFF
TRBV6-6	TRBD1	.	TRBJ2-7	TGTGCCAGCAAAGACCGTCGGGACAGAAAACACTTC	CASKDRRDRKHF
TRBV27	TRBD2	once	TRBJ2-1	TGTGCCAGCAGTCGGACTAGCAGGAGCTCCTACAATGAGCAGTTCTTC	CASSRTSRSSYNEQFF
TRBV29-1	TRBD2	once	TRBJ2-1	TGCAGCGTTGAAAGAGCGGGAGGGCCTATTTACAATGAGCAGTTCTTC	CSVERAGGPIYNEQFF
TRBV9	TRBD1	.	TRBJ2-2	TGTGCCAGCAGGGGGACAGGGGAGAACACCGGGGAGCTGTTTTTT	CASRGTGENTGELFF
TRBV2	TRBD1	.	TRBJ1-3	TGTGCCAGCATCCTACAGGGGGCCAGCTCTGGAAACACCATATATTTT	CASILQGASSGNTIYF
TRBV29-1	.	.	TRBJ1-1	TGCAGCGTTGAAACCCAGGGGCCGAACACTGAAGCTTTCTTT	CSVETQGPNTEAFF
TRBV27	.	.	TRBJ2-7	TGTGCCAGCAGTTCCCCGATAACTAGCCGTTCCTACGAGCAGTACTTC	CASSSPITSRSYEQYF
TRBV7-9	.	.	TRBJ1-2	TGTGCCAGCAGCCGGGCCTTTGGGGATGGCTACACCTTC	CASSRAFGDGYTF
TRBV10-3	.	few	TRBJ1-5	TGTGCCATCAGTGAGTCTGATCAGCCCCAGCATTTT	CAISESDQPQHF
TRBV30	.	few	TRBJ1-1	TGTGCCTGGAGCTCGGGGGTGACTGAAGCTTTCTTT	CAWSSGVTEAFF
TRBV27	TRBD1	.	TRBJ2-4	TGTGCCAGCAGAAGGGACAGCACCGCCAAAAACATTCAGTACTTC	CASRRDSTAKNIQYF
TRBV18	TRBD1	.	TRBJ1-2	TGTGCCAGCTCACCGTCCCGGGACAGGGGATCGCTCTATGGCTACACCTTC	CASSPSRDRGSLYGYTF
TRBV20-1	.	once	TRBJ2-7	TGCAGTGCTTCCGAAGGGGGCGAGCAGTACTTC	CSASEGGEQYF
TRBV5-4	.	.	TRBJ2-5	TGTGCCAGCAGCTTAGGGGATGTAAGTGGAGAGACCCAGTACTTC	CASSLGDVSGETQYF
TRBV30	TRBD2	.	TRBJ2-1	TGTGCCTGGACCGTGGGACTAGCGGGAGGGTCGGGGCATGAGCAGTTCTTC	CAWTVGLAGGSGHEQFF
TRBV27	.	once	TRBJ2-1	TGTGCCAGCAGTTTACCGGGAAATGAGCAGTTCTTC	CASSLPGNEQFF
TRBV29-1	.	.	TRBJ2-7	TGCAGCGGGACGGATCCATACGAGCAGTACTTC	CSGTDPYEQYF
TRBV13	.	.	TRBJ2-3	TGTGCCAGCAGCCCCCGACTAGTTCTTCGCACAGATACGCAGTATTTT	CASSPRLVLRTDTQYF
TRBV7-9	TRBD2	.	TRBJ2-1	TGTGCCAGCAGCTTAGATCCTAGCGGGATGGGTGAGCAGTTCTTC	CASSLDPSGMGEQFF
TRBV27	.	.	TRBJ1-2	TGTGCCAGCTTTGTCCCACTGCGGGCAGGCCATGGCTACACCTTC	CASFVPLRAGHGYTF
TRBV9	TRBD2	.	TRBJ2-7	TGTGCCAGCAGCGTAGTGGCTAGCGGGATCGTAGGAGAGCAGTACTTC	CASSVVASGIVGEQYF
TRBV7-8	TRBD1	.	TRBJ2-7	TGTGCCAGCAGCTTGGACATTTCCGGGACAGGGGGCGCTAAGCAGTACTTC	CASSLDISGTGGAKQYF
TRBV28	TRBD1	.	TRBJ1-5	TGTGCCAGCAGTCCACCGGGACAGGGGAATCAGCCCCAGCATTTT	CASSPPGQGNQPQHF
TRBV7-2	TRBD2	once	TRBJ2-2	TGTGCCAGCAGCTTGGGCGGGAGGGCCTCGTGGGACACCGGGGAGCTGTTTTTT	CASSLGGRASWDTGELFF
TRBV11-2	.	.	TRBJ2-5	TGTGCCAGCAGCTTTTCCGAGACCCAGTACTTC	CASSFSETQYF
TRBV18	TRBD2	once	TRBJ2-1	TGTGCCAGCTCACCACCGCCAACTCCGGGGGGTTCCTACAATGAGCAGTTCTTC	CASSPPPTPGGSYNEQFF
TRBV10-3	TRBD1	.	TRBJ2-7	TGTGCCATCAGGAGACAGGGGGGGGACGGCGAGCAGTACTTC	CAIRRQGGDGEQYF
TRBV18	TRBD2	.	TRBJ2-5	TGTGCCAGCTCACCAAATGGACTAGCGAACCAAGAGACCCAGTACTTC	CASSPNGLANQETQYF
TRBV5-6	TRBD2	.	TRBJ2-7	TGTGCCAGCAGCCCGGATAGCGGGAGTATCGCCTACGAGCAGTACTTC	CASSPDSGSIAYEQYF